A single sample gave rise to the 17 T cell receptor beta chains below, sequenced in a study of response to subunit inactivated influenza vaccine. TCRdb reprocessed the RT-PCR reads with MiXCR, giving one entry per CDR3 protein. Here the sample spans 600,000 to 850,000 distinct CDR3 sequences, roughly 15% being singletons. Sequencing used PBMCs from blood, obtained 14 days before vaccination. The receptors come from a man in his forties or fifties who received an inactivated influenza vaccine.

A few counts support this clonotype. The chain recombines TRBV4-1 with TRBJ2-5, with TRBD1 as a possible D gene (5 bases). Per germline, CDR1 MGHRA and CDR2 YSYEKL. CDR3 length: 14 residues. Trimming pared 2 bases from V and 4 bases from J, leaving 11 bases between. In nucleotides, the CDR3 is TGCGCCAGCAGCCAACCAGGACACGGAGAGACCCAGTACTTC. It yields the protein CASSQPGHGETQYF.

The sample holds many counts of this clonotype. The rearrangement joins TRBV7-9 to TRBJ2-6; D remains unclear. CDR1 and CDR2 from the germline V gene are SEHNR and FQNEAQ (reference sequence). V lost 5 bases to trimming and J lost 0 bases, with 8 bases between them. The CDR3 totals 15 residues. CDR3 region: CASSDTGSGANVLTF. CDR3 nucleotide sequence: TGTGCCAGCAGCGACACCGGCTCTGGGGCCAACGTCCTGACTTTC.

This clonotype has more than one count but fewer than ten. The chain recombines TRBV2 with TRBJ1-2; D is unclear. This CDR3 has 15 amino acids. Trimming stripped 6 bases from V and 8 bases from J, with 22 bases between. From germline, CDR1 is SNHLY and CDR2 FYNNEI. The DNA for the CDR3 is TGTGCCAGCAGGGAAAACTACGGCACGGTTCGGGGCTACACCTTC. Translated: CASRENYGTVRGYTF.

This clonotype was recorded a few times. The chain links TRBV24-1 to TRBJ2-3, with D perhaps TRBD2 (6 bases). The CDR3 runs to 18 residues. The V gene lost 4 bases and the J gene lost 0 bases, with 19 bases spanning the gap. Germline values: CDR1 KGHDR, CDR2 SFDVKD. The CDR3 here is CATSESRPGETSTDTQYF. The CDR3 DNA is TGTGCCACCAGTGAATCGCGTCCGGGGGAGACTAGCACAGATACGCAGTATTTT.

This clonotype came up many times. The DNA for the CDR3 is TGTGCCAGCTCATCTCCAGGGTCTGGCTACACCTTC. Its translation is CASSSPGSGYTF. The chain couples TRBV18 to TRBJ1-2; D is perhaps TRBD1 (5 bases). This CDR3 spans 12 amino acids. Germline-derived CDR1 and CDR2 are KGHSH and LQKENI. V was shortened by 5 bases and J by 7 bases, with 11 bases between the two germline ends.

The rearrangement uses TRBV20-1 and TRBJ1-2, with 9 nucleotides matching TRBD1. The CDR3 extends over 17 amino acids. With V trimmed by 5 bases and J by 7 bases, 20 bases remained unmatched. Germline values: CDR1 DFQATT, CDR2 SNEGSKA (reference sequence). This CDR3 reads CSAQGGQLGQGFLGYTF. The CDR3 nucleotides read TGCAGTGCTCAAGGGGGGCAATTGGGACAGGGTTTTCTTGGCTACACCTTC.

This rearrangement joins TRBV12-3 or TRBV12-4 to TRBJ2-7, with TRBD1 identical over 7 bases. With V trimmed by 2 bases and J by 5 bases, 9 bases remained unmatched. There are 15 residues in the CDR3. CDR3 sequence reads: CASSLLQGVFHEQYF. The CDR3 DNA sequence: TGTGCCAGCAGTTTACTGCAGGGGGTGTTTCACGAGCAGTACTTC.

The chain couples TRBV7-2 to TRBJ2-3, with 7 bases that match TRBD2. In germline, CDR1 is SGHTA, CDR2 FQGNSA. This CDR3 spans 14 amino acids. The J segment lost 6 bases and the V segment lost 2 bases, leaving 5 bases of the junction unmatched. DNA of the CDR3: TGTGCCAGCAGCTTAAGAGGGAGGGCGGATACGCAGTATTTT. Protein: CASSLRGRADTQYF.

The chain employs TRBV27 and TRBJ1-2; TRBD1 agrees at 7 bases. Losses at the gene ends were 1 base for V and 4 bases for J; bases not matched to a gene: 6. Germline values: CDR1 MNHEY, CDR2 SMNVEV (reference sequence). The CDR3 has 15 amino acids. The CDR3 DNA follows: TGTGCCAGCAGTTTATTGTCAGGGGGGAGCTATGGCTACACCTTC. Translating it yields CASSLLSGGSYGYTF.

This clonotype was seen more than once but under ten times. The chain carries TRBV2 and TRBJ2-2; 11 bases line up with TRBD2. Per the germline V gene, CDR1 is SNHLY and CDR2 is FYNNEI. V shed 3 bases, J shed 4 bases, and the junction held 10 bases outside the gene matches. This CDR3 is 18 amino acids long. For the CDR3, the DNA is TGTGCCAGCAGTGATGCTCTAGCGGGAGGTTTTGGCACCGGGGAGCTGTTTTTT. It encodes CASSDALAGGFGTGELFF.

This clonotype has only a few counts. This rearrangement joins TRBV29-1 to TRBJ2-7; 8 bases line up with TRBD1. The CDR3 is 15 amino acids. Per the germline V gene, CDR1 is SQVTM and CDR2 is ANQGSEA. The V and J ends lost 5 bases and 3 bases, in that order; junction bases with no gene match: 12. DNA for the CDR3: TGCAGCGTTATGACGATAGACAGGGGAGGCTACGAGCAGTACTTC. This sequence encodes CSVMTIDRGGYEQYF.

This clonotype appeared a few times. This sequence joins TRBV19 and TRBJ1-1; D is possibly TRBD1 (5 bases). V dropped 3 bases and J dropped 0 bases, with 20 bases sitting between them. The germline CDR1 and CDR2 sequences are LNHDA and SQIVND (reference sequence). The CDR3 is made up of 18 amino acids. The CDR3 DNA reads TGTGCCAGTAGTATGGGGCCTCGGGCGGGAGAGCTGAACACTGAAGCTTTCTTT. Protein sequence: CASSMGPRAGELNTEAFF.

This clonotype was seen a handful of times. The chain uses TRBV18 and TRBJ1-2, with 8 bases that match TRBD1. J lost 5 bases, V lost 3 bases, and 2 bases had no gene match. The CDR3 contains 13 residues. Germline V gene data show CDR1 as KGHSH and CDR2 as LQKENI. Written as DNA, the CDR3 is TGTGCCAGCTCACCGGACAGGGAGTATGGCTACACCTTC. It specifies CASSPDREYGYTF. Full variable domain (missing parts from reference TRBV18 and TRBJ1-2): NAGVMQNPRHLVRRRGQEARLRCSPMKGHSHVYWYRQLPEEGLKFMVYLQKENIIDESGMPKERFSAEFPKEGPSILRIQQVVRGDSAAYFCASSPDREYGYTFGSGTRLTVV.

This chain joins TRBV9 and TRBJ1-6; 7 bases are a match to TRBD1. The CDR3 sequence is 16 residues long. The V gene's germline CDR1 is SGDLS and CDR2 YYNGEE. V trimming: 2 bases; J trimming: 8 bases; junction bases outside the gene matches: 10. The CDR3 coding sequence is TGTGCCAGCAGCGTCACAGGGGAGTTTGGGGATTCACCCCTCCACTTT. Translated, it gives CASSVTGEFGDSPLHF. The entire variable domain, with the rest obtained from reference TRBV9 and TRBJ1-6, is as follows: DSGVTQTPKHLITATGQRVTLRCSPRSGDLSVYWYQQSLDQGLQFLIQYYNGEERAKGNILERFSAQQFPDLHSELNLSSLELGDSALYFCASSVTGEFGDSPLHFGNGTRLTVT.

This clonotype appeared a few times. The chain links TRBV20-1 to TRBJ2-2; 8 bases agree with TRBD2. The junction had 5 bases not matched to a gene; V was cut back by 7 bases and J by 1 base. The CDR3 runs 14 residues. The germline CDR1 and CDR2 sequences are DFQATT and SNEGSKA (reference sequence). This CDR3 is CSVKRGQNTGELFF. Written as DNA, the CDR3 is TGCAGTGTTAAGCGGGGGCAGAACACCGGGGAGCTGTTTTTT.

This clonotype was seen a few times. This chain uses TRBV20-1 with TRBJ2-3, with 8 bases aligning to TRBD1. Germline V CDR1 and CDR2: DFQATT, SNEGSKA (reference sequence). The CDR3 runs 13 residues. Trimming removed 4 bases from V and 6 bases from J; junction bases left unmatched: 6. This CDR3 is CSATNQGADTQYF. The CDR3, as DNA: TGCAGTGCTACAAACCAGGGGGCTGATACGCAGTATTTT.

This chain joins TRBV5-1 and TRBJ2-1, with 7 bases that match TRBD1. Unmatched junction bases numbered 9, after V lost 4 bases and J lost 8 bases. This CDR3 contains 14 residues. Germline lookup yields CDR1 SGHRS and CDR2 YFSETQ. DNA for the CDR3: TGCGCCAGCAGCACAGGGGTTTCCGGGGATGAGCAGTTCTTC. It translates to CASSTGVSGDEQFF.